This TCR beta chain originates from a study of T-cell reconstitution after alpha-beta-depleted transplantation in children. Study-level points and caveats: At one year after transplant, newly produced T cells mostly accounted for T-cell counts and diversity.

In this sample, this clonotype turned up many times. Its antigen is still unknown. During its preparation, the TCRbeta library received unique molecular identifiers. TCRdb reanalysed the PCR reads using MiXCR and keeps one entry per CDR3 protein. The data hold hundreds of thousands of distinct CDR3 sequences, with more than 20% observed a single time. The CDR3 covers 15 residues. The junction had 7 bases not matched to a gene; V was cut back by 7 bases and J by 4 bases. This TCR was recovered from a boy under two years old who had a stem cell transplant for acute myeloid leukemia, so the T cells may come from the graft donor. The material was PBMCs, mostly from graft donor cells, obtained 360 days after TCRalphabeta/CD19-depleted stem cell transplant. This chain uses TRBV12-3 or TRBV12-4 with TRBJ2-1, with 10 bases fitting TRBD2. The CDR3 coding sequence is TGTGCCAGCAACCCAAGGACTAGCGGTTACAATGAGCAGTTCTTC. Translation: CASNPRTSGYNEQFF.